Each of the 29 T cell receptor beta chains below was sequenced from the same sample in a study of Graves' ophthalmopathy and Graves' hyperthyroidism. Investigators amplified TCR beta CDR3 regions from RNA transcripts. The workflow started with a first-round RT-PCR run with HTBI primers and then moved on to a second-round multiplex PCR. Via MiXCR, TCRdb re-called the multiplex PCR reads, giving one row per CDR3 protein. The sample has 350,000 to 400,000 distinct CDR3 sequences; roughly 18% are singletons. Sequenced material: peripheral blood. The receptors originated from a woman between 18 and 29 years old with Graves' ophthalmopathy.

This clonotype was counted many times. The chain joins TRBV28 to TRBJ1-1; a weak D match, TRBD1 (6 bases). The CDR3 covers 15 residues. CDR1 is MDHEN and CDR2 is SYDVKM in the germline V gene. The V end lost 5 bases, the J end lost 3 bases, and 16 bases lay between the germline ends. The CDR3 protein is CASSDIRGWDTEAFF. In DNA, the CDR3 is TGTGCCAGCAGTGATATCAGGGGTTGGGACACTGAAGCTTTCTTT.

This clonotype has ten or more counts. The chain is built from TRBV7-6 and TRBJ1-6; 7 nucleotides agree with TRBD1. Germline CDR1 reads SGHVS; CDR2 reads FNYEAQ. J gave up 8 bases and V 1 base, and 5 bases lay outside the gene matches. The CDR3 extends over 15 amino acids. CDR3 bases: TGTGCCAGCAGCTTAGGACAGGGCGGCGATTCACCCCTCCACTTT. Amino acid sequence: CASSLGQGGDSPLHF.

This clonotype was recorded at least ten times. The chain couples TRBV7-2 to TRBJ1-6; D may be TRBD1 (5 bases). CDR1 is SGHTA, CDR2 FQGNSA, per germline. The V end was cut by 5 bases, the J end by 4 bases, with 15 bases between. The CDR3 runs to 16 residues. The CDR3: CASSPYRGVYNSPLHF. The CDR3 DNA reads TGTGCCAGCAGCCCCTACCGGGGGGTTTATAATTCACCCCTCCACTTT.

This clonotype was picked up many times. The rearrangement uses TRBV11-3 and TRBJ2-2; D is perhaps TRBD1 (5 bases). V dropped 5 bases and J dropped 5 bases, with 12 bases sitting between them. Germline V lookup: CDR1 SGHNT, CDR2 YENEEA. The CDR3 contains 14 residues. This chain's CDR3 is CASSRGQGTGELFF. CDR3 DNA: TGTGCCAGCAGCCGAGGACAAGGAACCGGGGAGCTGTTTTTT.

This clonotype was counted at least ten times. J is TRBJ1-2 and V is TRBV28; tentatively, D is TRBD1 (5 bases). Germline loops: CDR1 MDHEN, CDR2 SYDVKM. This CDR3 region has 15 residues. Trimming removed 6 bases from V and 3 bases from J, with 17 bases in between. The CDR3 reads CASSPSGRGYYGYTF. CDR3 coding DNA: TGTGCCAGCAGCCCCTCAGGGCGAGGTTACTATGGCTACACCTTC.

This clonotype was detected ten times or more. V gene TRBV27 combines with J gene TRBJ2-7, with D unresolved. V gave up 5 bases and J gave up 4 bases, with 18 bases separating them. CDR1 MNHEY and CDR2 SMNVEV come from the germline V gene (reference sequence). This CDR3 has 15 amino acids. CDR3 sequence: CASSLDPGLVYEQYF. DNA for the CDR3: TGTGCCAGCAGTCTAGATCCGGGTTTAGTATACGAGCAGTACTTC.

For this clonotype: A much larger clone sits a single nucleotide away, making a read error possible. The genes are TRBV7-2 and TRBJ2-5; TRBD1 might be the D (5 bases). V was clipped by 6 bases and J by 1 base, with 12 bases between them. This CDR3 contains 14 residues. The V gene's germline CDR1 is SGHTA and CDR2 FQGNSA. The CDR3, as DNA: TGTGCCAGCAGAGAAGGGGCAGCCCAAGAGACCCAGTACTTC. Translating it yields CASREGAAQETQYF. The full variable domain, completed using reference TRBV7-2 and TRBJ2-5, is GAGVSQSPSNKVTEKGKDVELRCDPISGHTALYWYRQSLGQGLEFLIYFQGNSAPDKSGLPSDRFSAERTGGSVSTLTIQRTQQEDSAVYLCASREGAAQETQYFGPGTRLLVL.

The gene calls are TRBV6-1 and TRBJ1-1, with 7 bases that match TRBD1. The ends lost 5 bases at V and 3 bases at J; junction bases unmatched: 9. CDR1 MNHNS and CDR2 SASEGT come from the germline V gene. This CDR3 has 15 residues. CDR3 nucleotides: TGTGCCAGCAGTCGAGGGGGCTTGACGGACACTGAAGCTTTCTTT. Translation: CASSRGGLTDTEAFF.

This clonotype was found many times. This chain connects TRBV6-2 or TRBV6-3 to TRBJ1-1; 10 bases are shared with TRBD1. Trimming took 5 bases from V and 0 from J; bases not matched to a gene: 6. This CDR3 has 16 residues. Germline values: CDR1 MNHEY, CDR2 SVGEGT. The CDR3 is CASSPGTGAMNTEAFF. DNA of the CDR3: TGTGCCAGCAGTCCCGGGACAGGGGCAATGAACACTGAAGCTTTCTTT.

About this clonotype itself: The germline gene is not matched at one end of the junction; a read error may be the cause. This chain links TRBV12-3 or TRBV12-4 with TRBJ2-7, with 8 positions matching TRBD2. The CDR3 spans 15 residues. As DNA, the CDR3 is TGTGCCAGCAGCCCCCCCGGGACTAGTAGGCACGAGCAGTATTTC. Protein: CASSPPGTSRHEQYF.

This clonotype occurred many times. The gene calls are TRBV28 and TRBJ2-2; 11 nucleotides align to TRBD2. V lost 4 bases and J lost 4; bases outside the gene matches: 8. The CDR3 runs 17 residues. CDR1 and CDR2 from the germline V gene are MDHEN and SYDVKM. This CDR3 reads CASSYIVGLAGTGELFF. CDR3 DNA sequence: TGTGCCAGCAGTTATATAGTAGGACTAGCGGGCACCGGGGAGCTGTTTTTT.

V usage is TRBV29-1 and J usage is TRBJ2-7; 7 nucleotides agree with TRBD1. Per the germline V gene, CDR1 is SQVTM and CDR2 is ANQGSEA. This CDR3 contains 13 residues. With 5 bases clipped from V and 2 bases from J, the junction kept 6 bases outside the gene matches. The CDR3 here is CSVRQGITYEQYF. The CDR3 DNA sequence: TGCAGCGTTCGACAGGGTATCACCTACGAGCAGTACTTC.

This clonotype was counted many times. This chain links TRBV2 with TRBJ2-7, with 8 positions matching TRBD1. With V trimmed by 3 bases and J by 7 bases, 8 bases remained unmatched. This CDR3 has 14 residues. The germline V gene has CDR1 SNHLY and CDR2 FYNNEI. The CDR3 sequence is CASSDRTGSREQYF. CDR3 nucleotides: TGTGCCAGCAGTGACCGGACAGGGAGCCGAGAGCAGTACTTC.

The table lists this clonotype with many counts. This chain joins TRBV30 and TRBJ1-2; the D is unclear. The CDR3 covers 13 residues. Trimming left V 4 bases short and J 0 bases short, with 9 bases between. The germline CDR1 and CDR2 sequences are GTSNPN and SVGIG (reference sequence). This chain's CDR3 is CAWIVPANYGYTF. DNA of the CDR3: TGTGCCTGGATCGTCCCAGCTAACTATGGCTACACCTTC.

This clonotype has at least ten counts. An end of the junction does not agree with germline; a read error may underlie this. This rearrangement joins TRBV28 to TRBJ2-7, with D maybe TRBD1 (7 bases). Germline V gene data show CDR1 as MDHEN and CDR2 as SYDVKM. This CDR3 contains 11 residues. CDR3 residues: CASSARGEPYF. CDR3 bases: TGTGCCAGCAGTGCCAGGGGGGAGCCGTACTTC.

The rearrangement uses TRBV12-3 or TRBV12-4 and TRBJ2-7; the match to TRBD1 covers 7 bases. Trimming at V came to 6 bases and at J to 6 bases, leaving 8 bases not matched to a gene. The CDR3 loop spans 13 amino acids. This chain's CDR3 is CASSREGGIEQYF. The CDR3, as DNA: TGTGCCAGCAGCCGGGAAGGGGGCATCGAGCAGTACTTC.

This chain uses TRBV4-1 with TRBJ2-7; 8 positions match TRBD1. J was trimmed by 1 base and V by 1 base; bases with no gene match: 6. The CDR3 spans 16 residues. CDR1 is MGHRA and CDR2 is YSYEKL in the germline V gene. CDR3 in DNA: TGCGCCAGCAGCCAAGCTTCGGACAGGGTTTCCTACGAGCAGTACTTC. The encoded protein is CASSQASDRVSYEQYF.

This clonotype showed up many times. V is TRBV5-4 and J is TRBJ1-5, with D hard to call. The CDR3 has 11 residues. Per germline, CDR1 SGHNT and CDR2 YYREEE (reference sequence). Trimming left V 0 bases short and J 11 bases short, with 6 bases between. The CDR3, as DNA: TGTGCCAGCAGCTTGGCCCAGGCCCAGCATTTT. The encoded protein is CASSLAQAQHF.

This clonotype has at least ten counts. V usage is TRBV24-1 and J usage is TRBJ1-2; 10 bases are a match to TRBD1. V was clipped by 4 bases and J by 8 bases; unmatched bases: 12. The CDR3 has 16 residues. Germline V gene sequence: CDR1 KGHDR, CDR2 SFDVKD. CDR3 sequence: CATSDTAGTGVGGYTF. For the CDR3, the DNA is TGTGCCACCAGTGACACCGCCGGGACAGGGGTGGGAGGCTACACCTTC.

The CDR3 spells CASSPGTGVGGHSNQPQHF. CDR3 bases: TGTGCCAGCAGCCCCGGGACAGGAGTAGGGGGGCATAGCAATCAGCCCCAGCATTTT. This chain connects TRBV11-2 to TRBJ1-5, with 8 bases fitting TRBD1. Germline CDR1 and CDR2: SGHAT and FQNNGV. The CDR3 is 19 residues long. Losses at the gene ends were 5 bases for V and 0 bases for J; bases not matched to a gene: 15.

This clonotype has ten or more counts. The chain uses TRBV12-5 and TRBJ1-1; D possibly corresponds to TRBD1 (5 bases). The CDR3 runs 17 residues. Germline-derived CDR1 and CDR2 are LGHNT and FRNRAP. The V gene lost 0 bases and the J gene lost 2 bases, with 16 bases spanning the gap. Written as DNA, the CDR3 is TGTGCTAGTGGTTTGGTACTCGGACAAGGGGCCAACACTGAAGCTTTCTTT. It is translated as CASGLVLGQGANTEAFF.

This rearrangement joins TRBV5-1 to TRBJ2-1; possible D gene TRBD2, 6 bases. Germline-derived CDR1 and CDR2 are SGHRS and YFSETQ. V was cut by 0 bases and J by 1 base, with 11 bases left in between. The CDR3 contains 16 residues. This CDR3 is CASSLGAGPSYNEQFF. CDR3 DNA: TGCGCCAGCAGCTTGGGAGCGGGTCCTTCCTACAATGAGCAGTTCTTC. The complete variable domain, with remaining parts taken from reference TRBV5-1 and TRBJ2-1, reads KAGVTQTPRYLIKTRGQQVTLSCSPISGHRSVSWYQQTPGQGLQFLFEYFSETQRNKGNFPGRFSGRQFSNSRSEMNVSTLELGDSALYLCASSLGAGPSYNEQFFGPGTRLTVL.

The table lists this clonotype with many counts. DNA for the CDR3: TGTGCCATCACCAACAGGGCCTCGAATTCACCCCTCCACTTT. Its protein is CAITNRASNSPLHF. The V and J genes are TRBV10-3 and TRBJ1-6; the D gene is possibly TRBD1 (6 bases). This CDR3 is 14 amino acids long. The germline CDR1 and CDR2 sequences are ENHRY and SYGVKD. Trimming cost V 7 bases and J 7 bases, with 14 bases left between them.

This clonotype was recorded at least ten times. The V and J genes are TRBV6-7 and TRBJ1-1, with D perhaps matching TRBD1 (6 bases). TRBV6-7 is identified as an open reading frame with a role that is uncertain. Trimming removed 2 bases from V and 11 bases from J, with 15 bases in between. The CDR3 sequence is 13 residues long. The CDR3, as DNA: TGTGCCAGCAGTTACCCTTGGGACAAGGCGGCTTTCTTT. Residues: CASSYPWDKAAFF.

This clonotype occurred many times. The genes are TRBV27 and TRBJ1-5; D gene uncertain. The germline V gene encodes CDR1 MNHEY and CDR2 SMNVEV (reference sequence). This CDR3 contains 15 residues. Trimming took 2 bases from V and 0 from J, leaving 8 bases between them. The CDR3 DNA reads TGTGCCAGCAGTTTAAGTACTTATAGCAATCAGCCCCAGCATTTT. Its translation: CASSLSTYSNQPQHF.

This clonotype occurred many times. The chain employs TRBV4-2 and TRBJ2-5; 9 nucleotides match TRBD2. Trimming at V came to 4 bases and at J to 5 bases, leaving 8 bases not matched to a gene. CDR1 is LGHNA, CDR2 YNFKEQ, per germline. CDR3 length: 15 residues. The CDR3 loop reads CASSLGSGSVETQYF. The CDR3 DNA follows: TGTGCCAGCAGCCTCGGTAGCGGGAGCGTCGAGACCCAGTACTTC.

This clonotype was seen repeatedly, ten times or more. The chain is built from TRBV12-5 and TRBJ1-2; D is possibly TRBD1 (5 bases). Per the germline V gene, CDR1 is LGHNT and CDR2 is FRNRAP. Trimming shortened V by 7 bases and J by 7 bases, and 13 bases separated the two germline ends. The CDR3 is 12 amino acids. The CDR3 DNA is TGTGCTAGTGCCGTGGGGGATCGTGGCTACACCTTC. Translated, it gives CASAVGDRGYTF.

This clonotype came up many times. V gene TRBV11-2 combines with J gene TRBJ2-7, with D possibly being TRBD1 (5 bases). Deletions cut 5 bases from V and 6 bases from J, with 17 bases between. This CDR3 comprises 14 residues. From germline, CDR1 is SGHAT and CDR2 FQNNGV. Here the CDR3 DNA reads TGTGCCAGCAGCCCTCCATTGGGGCCCGCCGAGCAGTACTTC. Protein product: CASSPPLGPAEQYF.

This clonotype was seen many times. V gene TRBV7-2 combines with J gene TRBJ2-4; 9 nucleotides agree with TRBD1. The germline V gene encodes CDR1 SGHTA and CDR2 FQGNSA. The CDR3 consists of 13 residues. Trimming took 5 bases from V and 8 from J; bases not matched to a gene: 4. The CDR3 sequence is CASSRDRGYIQYF. In DNA form, the CDR3 reads TGTGCCAGCAGCCGTGACAGGGGGTACATTCAGTACTTC. Full variable domain (missing parts from reference TRBV7-2 and TRBJ2-4): GAGVSQSPSNKVTEKGKDVELRCDPISGHTALYWYRQSLGQGLEFLIYFQGNSAPDKSGLPSDRFSAERTGGSVSTLTIQRTQQEDSAVYLCASSRDRGYIQYFGAGTRLSVL.